Following are 25 T cell receptor beta chains from one sample sequenced in a study of blood T cell repertoires in COVID-19. The data were produced by immunoSEQ multiplex PCR, yet TCRdb's version contains in-frame clones alone and is incomplete. Of 150,000 to 200,000 clones detected, just under 95% appear once; the ten largest clones hold 3.5% to 5%. The specimen sequenced was peripheral blood. All receptors come from a woman in her 50s with acute or convalescent COVID-19.

The rearrangement joins TRBV13 to TRBJ2-7; TRBD2 matches 13 bases. The CDR3 contains 15 residues. Germline values: CDR1 PRHDT, CDR2 FYEKMQ (reference sequence). Trimming at V came to 5 bases and at J to 6 bases, leaving 7 bases not matched to a gene. CDR3 sequence reads: CASSPGTSGIREQYF. The CDR3 DNA sequence: TGTGCCAGCAGCCCCGGGACTAGCGGGATCCGCGAGCAGTACTTC.

This rearrangement joins TRBV2 to TRBJ2-3; TRBD2 might be the D (5 bases). The CDR3 extends over 13 amino acids. The germline CDR1 and CDR2 sequences are SNHLY and FYNNEI. Trimming took off 3 bases at V and 8 bases at J, with 12 bases between the two ends. As DNA, the CDR3 is TGTGCCAGCAGTGAGACGGAGGTTGGTACGCAGTATTTT. Its translation is CASSETEVGTQYF.

This chain connects TRBV19 to TRBJ2-5, with unresolved D. Looked up from germline, CDR1 is LNHDA and CDR2 is SQIVND (reference sequence). The CDR3 sequence is 13 residues long. V dropped 3 bases and J dropped 5 bases, with 10 bases sitting between them. DNA for the CDR3: TGTGCCAGTAGTATCGACCCCGGGGAGACCCAGTACTTC. Amino acid sequence: CASSIDPGETQYF.

The chain is built from TRBV10-2 and TRBJ2-1; perhaps TRBD1 as D (6 bases). Trimming pared 7 bases from V and 0 bases from J, leaving 10 bases between. Germline V CDR1 and CDR2: WSHSY, SAAADI. This CDR3 has 14 residues. The CDR3 here is CASTGESSYNEQFF. The CDR3 bases are TGCGCCAGCACAGGGGAGAGCTCCTACAATGAGCAGTTCTTC.

The rearrangement links TRBV24-1 to TRBJ2-3, with a possible D match to TRBD1 (7 bases). Germline V gives CDR1 KGHDR, CDR2 SFDVKD. The CDR3 is 16 amino acids. The V end was cut by 4 bases, the J end by 4 bases, with 17 bases between. The CDR3 is CATSEPDREVSDTQYF. The CDR3 DNA follows: TGTGCCACCAGTGAACCCGACAGGGAGGTTTCAGATACGCAGTATTTT.

CDR3 in amino acids: CASKRGSYEQYF. DNA for the CDR3: TGTGCCAGCAAAAGGGGCTCCTACGAGCAGTACTTC. The V gene is TRBV2, the J gene TRBJ2-7; TRBD1 is a possible D gene (5 bases). This CDR3 contains 12 residues. Germline-derived CDR1 and CDR2 are SNHLY and FYNNEI. V was clipped by 7 bases and J by 0 bases, with 7 bases between them. The variable domain in full, with the rest retrieved from reference TRBV2 and TRBJ2-7, is EPEVTQTPSHQVTQMGQEVILRCVPISNHLYFYWYRQILGQKVEFLVSFYNNEISEKSEIFDDQFSVERPDGSNFTLKIRSTKLEDSAMYFCASKRGSYEQYFGPGTRLTVT.

This rearrangement joins TRBV7-2 to TRBJ1-2, with 8 bases identical to TRBD1. In germline, CDR1 is SGHTA, CDR2 FQGNSA. V lost 5 bases and J lost 5; bases outside the gene matches: 7. There are 14 residues in the CDR3. The CDR3 sequence is CASSPGQGRYGYTF. Written as DNA, the CDR3 is TGTGCCAGCAGCCCTGGACAGGGCCGGTATGGCTACACCTTC.

V gene TRBV2 combines with J gene TRBJ2-7; 9 positions agree with TRBD1. There are 15 residues in the CDR3. Germline CDR1 and CDR2: SNHLY and FYNNEI. V lost 8 bases and J lost 7; bases outside the gene matches: 15. Here the CDR3 reads CASDNPGQGLGEQYF. DNA for the CDR3: TGTGCCAGCGACAATCCGGGACAGGGCTTAGGGGAGCAGTACTTC.

This clone was detected only once. This rearrangement joins TRBV28 to TRBJ2-3, with 8 bases aligning to TRBD2. The CDR3 is made up of 17 amino acids. The germline CDR1 and CDR2 sequences are MDHEN and SYDVKM. V was clipped by 3 bases and J by 0 bases; unmatched bases: 8. The CDR3 nucleotides read TGTGCCAGCAGTTTCCTCGGCACTAGCGGCAGCACAGATACGCAGTATTTT. Its protein product is CASSFLGTSGSTDTQYF.

The rearrangement uses TRBV5-5 and TRBJ1-5; 9 positions agree with TRBD1. The CDR3 length is 17 residues. Trimming at V came to 4 bases and at J to 6 bases, leaving 14 bases not matched to a gene. CDR1 and CDR2 from the germline V gene are SGHKS and YYEKEE (reference sequence). Here the CDR3 DNA reads TGTGCCAGCAGCCCAGACCCTACAGGGGGCTACAGTCAGCCCCAGCATTTT. Protein sequence: CASSPDPTGGYSQPQHF. Using reference TRBV5-5 and TRBJ1-5 for the parts outside the CDR3, the full variable domain is DAGVTQSPTHLIKTRGQQVTLRCSPISGHKSVSWYQQVLGQGPQFIFQYYEKEERGRGNFPDRFSARQFPNYSSELNVNALLLGDSALYLCASSPDPTGGYSQPQHFGDGTRLSIL.

This sequence joins TRBV30 and TRBJ1-1, with a weak D call TRBD1 (6 bases). The germline gives CDR1 GTSNPN, CDR2 SVGIG (reference sequence). The CDR3 totals 12 residues. The V end lost 3 bases, the J end lost 10 bases, and 15 bases lay between the germline ends. Here the CDR3 DNA reads TGTGCCTGGAGCTGGGACACCATTGGAGCTTTCTTT. This gives the protein CAWSWDTIGAFF.

This clone was seen once. The rearrangement joins TRBV9 to TRBJ1-5; D remains unclear. CDR1 SGDLS and CDR2 YYNGEE come from the germline V gene. The CDR3 has 15 residues. Trimming took 3 bases from V and 2 from J, leaving 12 bases between them. CDR3 coding DNA: TGTGCCAGCAGCGCCGACGGGTACGGCAATCAGCCCCAGCATTTT. Its translation: CASSADGYGNQPQHF.

The gene calls are TRBV5-6 and TRBJ2-7, with a possible D match to TRBD2 (7 bases). The CDR3 spans 16 residues. Germline V gene sequence: CDR1 SGHDT, CDR2 YYEEEE. V was clipped by 0 bases and J by 5 bases, with 18 bases between them. CDR3 in amino acids: CASSLVIGGVNDEQYF. The CDR3, as DNA: TGTGCCAGCAGCTTGGTTATAGGGGGGGTTAACGACGAGCAGTACTTC.

V and J are TRBV19 and TRBJ2-7; a weak D match, TRBD1 (6 bases). This CDR3 region has 15 residues. The germline V gene encodes CDR1 LNHDA and CDR2 SQIVND (reference sequence). Trimming cost V 1 base and J 0 bases, with 10 bases left between them. This CDR3 reads CASSIGTTGSYEQYF. The CDR3 DNA follows: TGTGCCAGTAGTATAGGGACGACAGGCTCCTACGAGCAGTACTTC.

The J gene is TRBJ2-2, the V gene TRBV25-1, with a weak D call TRBD1 (5 bases). CDR1 is MGHDK and CDR2 is SYGVNS in the germline V gene. The CDR3 length is 13 residues. V was trimmed by 4 bases and J by 7 bases, leaving 10 bases between them. The CDR3 nucleotides read TGTGCCAGCAGTGCCAGGGCTAACGGGGAGCTGTTTTTT. It translates to CASSARANGELFF.

The chain uses TRBV18 and TRBJ2-7, with TRBD1 matching over 7 bases. CDR1 and CDR2 (germline): KGHSH, LQKENI. The trim removed 1 base at V and 7 bases at J, leaving 10 bases unmatched. The CDR3 contains 15 residues. The CDR3 bases are TGTGCCAGCTCACCACAACGACAGGGCCCACGGGAGCAGTACTTC. It codes for CASSPQRQGPREQYF.

This clone was seen once. The chain joins TRBV28 to TRBJ2-4; 12 bases fit TRBD2. CDR3 length equals 18 residues. Germline CDR1 MDHEN, CDR2 SYDVKM. V shed 5 bases, J shed 0 bases, and the junction held 8 bases outside the gene matches. CDR3: CASSAGTSGPIAKNIQYF. In DNA form, the CDR3 reads TGTGCCAGCAGTGCCGGGACTAGCGGGCCTATAGCCAAAAACATTCAGTACTTC.

The sample holds one count of this clone. The J gene is TRBJ2-1, the V gene TRBV19, with D perhaps matching TRBD1 (6 bases). This CDR3 comprises 16 residues. V lost 1 base to trimming and J lost 4 bases, with 14 bases between them. Per the germline V gene, CDR1 is LNHDA and CDR2 is SQIVND (reference sequence). CDR3 protein: CASSIVPRGFYNEQFF. The CDR3 nucleotides read TGTGCCAGTAGTATAGTTCCCAGGGGCTTTTACAATGAGCAGTTCTTC.

The rearrangement joins TRBV7-8 to TRBJ2-7; D unclear. Trimming removed 5 bases at V and 3 bases at J, with 8 bases between. The CDR3 spans 12 residues. Germline CDR1 and CDR2: SGHVS and FQNEAQ. The CDR3 DNA reads as TGTGCCAGCAGCCCAAACATCTACGAGCAGTACTTC. Its protein product is CASSPNIYEQYF.

The chain combines TRBV2 with TRBJ1-4, with TRBD1 as a possible D gene (5 bases). V dropped 5 bases and J dropped 8 bases, with 12 bases sitting between them. The CDR3 is 13 residues long. Germline lookup yields CDR1 SNHLY and CDR2 FYNNEI. The CDR3 is CASSTGQREKLFF. CDR3 in DNA: TGTGCCAGCAGTACCGGACAACGAGAAAAACTGTTTTTT.

The chain has TRBV29-1 and TRBJ2-3; 10 bases map to TRBD2. The V segment lost 6 bases and the J segment 4 bases; nucleotides outside the gene matches: 7. The V gene's germline CDR1 is SQVTM and CDR2 ANQGSEA. There are 14 residues in the CDR3. This chain's CDR3 is CSVSIAGGPDTQYF. The CDR3 DNA sequence: TGCAGCGTGTCAATAGCGGGGGGCCCAGATACGCAGTATTTT.

V and J are TRBV5-6 and TRBJ2-2, with 10 positions matching TRBD2. The CDR3 consists of 16 residues. V lost 0 bases and J lost 5; bases outside the gene matches: 4. Germline V lookup: CDR1 SGHDT, CDR2 YYEEEE. DNA of the CDR3: TGTGCCAGCAGCTTGGTCTCTAGCGGGGGTACCGGGGAGCTGTTTTTT. Protein sequence: CASSLVSSGGTGELFF.

In its sample, this clone was seen a few times. CDR3 protein: CASSYLAGGPGELFF. DNA of the CDR3: TGTGCCAGCAGTTACTTAGCGGGAGGGCCCGGGGAGCTGTTTTTT. The chain recombines TRBV6-2 or TRBV6-3 with TRBJ2-2, with 11 bases fitting TRBD2. V lost 1 base, J lost 6 bases, and 1 base stayed unmatched. CDR3 size: 15 residues. Looked up from germline, CDR1 is MNHEY and CDR2 is SVGEGT.

The rearrangement links TRBV10-3 to TRBJ2-1, with TRBD2 matching over 10 bases. CDR3 length: 13 amino acids. CDR1 and CDR2 (germline): ENHRY, SYGVKD. The ends lost 6 bases at V and 5 bases at J; junction bases unmatched: 1. The CDR3 DNA follows: TGTGCCATCAGGGGGACTAGCGACAATGAGCAGTTCTTC. Translating gives CAIRGTSDNEQFF.

V and J are TRBV14 and TRBJ1-6, with D uncertain. Germline V gene sequence: CDR1 SGHDN, CDR2 FVKESK. Trimming took 1 base from V and 4 from J, leaving 5 bases between them. The CDR3 runs to 14 residues. The CDR3 loop is CASSQGVYNSPLHF. The CDR3 DNA is TGTGCCAGCAGCCAAGGAGTTTATAATTCACCCCTCCACTTT.